This T cell receptor (beta chain) was observed in a study of T cell repertoires in cytomegalovirus infection. Study-wide background: Public signatures in TCR beta pointed to CMV infection and matching HLA type.

TCRdb itself ran the reads through MiXCR, one entry per CDR3 protein. The table includes 350,000 to 450,000 distinct CDR3 sequences, approximately 18% detected once. Trimming took off 5 bases at V and 7 bases at J, with 15 bases between the two ends. This CDR3 has 15 amino acids. CDR1 and CDR2 (germline): SGHTA, FQGNSA. Whole-study findings and limits: Clonotypes of TCR beta that were HLA-C-restricted and CMV-specific dominated the ex vivo response. Of the TCR beta families, the public ones yielded a cumulative frequency that identified carriers of CMV plus the relevant HLA.

This clonotype was seen many times. Its matching antigen is unknown. The V call is TRBV7-2, the J call TRBJ1-6, with D possibly TRBD1 on 5 matching bases. The specimen was PBMCs. The source of this sequence is a human donor in good health (CMV status not recorded). Some clones in this sample may be carry-over from other donors' samples. As DNA, the CDR3 is TGTGCCAGCAGCCCCCCCGGGACCCGAAATTCACCCCTCCACTTT. Protein: CASSPPGTRNSPLHF.